This passage covers 20 T cell receptor beta chains from one sample sequenced in a study of shared clonotypes between healthy human individuals. CD45RO-negative, CCR7-selected cells formed the naive CD8 fraction, which excluded terminally differentiated effector memory CD45RA+ cells. Profiling relied on immunoSEQ multiplex PCR, and the TCRdb table lists in-frame clones only, not all of them. The repertoire holds hundreds of thousands of clones, with 95% to 96% as singletons. Sequencing was performed on naive CD8+ T cells sorted from blood. The origin of the receptors is a woman in her 30s in good health.

CDR3 amino acids: CASSQRREETQYF. CDR3 bases: TGCGCCAGCAGCCAACGGAGGGAAGAGACCCAGTACTTC. The chain couples TRBV4-1 to TRBJ2-5; D is perhaps TRBD2 (6 bases). CDR3 length: 13 residues. Germline loops: CDR1 MGHRA, CDR2 YSYEKL. Trimming removed 2 bases at V and 3 bases at J, with 7 bases between.

Remarks on this clone: The sample contains more than one DNA sequence encoding this CDR3. The chain employs TRBV29-1 and TRBJ2-7, with a possible D match to TRBD2 (5 bases). The CDR3 has 12 residues. Germline loops: CDR1 SQVTM, CDR2 ANQGSEA. V was shortened by 4 bases and J by 1 base, with 8 bases between the two germline ends. CDR3: CSVVEGSYEQYF. The CDR3 DNA is TGCAGCGTTGTCGAGGGTTCCTACGAGCAGTACTTC.

This clone has just one count. The V gene is TRBV7-9, the J gene TRBJ2-1; 9 nucleotides align to TRBD2. V was pared by 10 bases and J by 0 bases, with 4 bases of the junction left unmatched. Per germline, CDR1 SEHNR and CDR2 FQNEAQ (reference sequence). The CDR3 extends over 14 amino acids. CDR3 sequence reads: CATLAGFSYNEQFF. CDR3 DNA: TGTGCCACTCTAGCGGGGTTCTCCTACAATGAGCAGTTCTTC.

The V and J genes are TRBV5-4 and TRBJ2-2; no firm D call. The CDR3 is 15 residues long. V was trimmed by 0 bases and J by 2 bases, leaving 8 bases between them. Germline CDR1 SGHNT, CDR2 YYREEE (reference sequence). The CDR3 spells CASSLGQVNTGELFF. As DNA, the CDR3 is TGTGCCAGCAGCTTGGGTCAGGTTAACACCGGGGAGCTGTTTTTT.

This clone was detected only a few times. The chain links TRBV14 to TRBJ2-1; TRBD2 matches 7 bases. Germline-derived CDR1 and CDR2 are SGHDN and FVKESK. The junction had 13 bases not matched to a gene; V was cut back by 4 bases and J by 4 bases. The CDR3 length is 17 residues. The CDR3 spells CASSPTLREVGYNEQFF. The CDR3 bases are TGTGCCAGCAGCCCCACCCTCCGGGAGGTGGGATACAATGAGCAGTTCTTC.

The chain joins TRBV2 to TRBJ2-5; 8 bases map to TRBD1. The J segment lost 5 bases and the V segment lost 6 bases, leaving 5 bases of the junction unmatched. CDR1 and CDR2 (germline): SNHLY, FYNNEI. The CDR3 covers 13 residues. CDR3 nucleotide sequence: TGTGCCAGCAGCGGTGGACAGGGCGAGACCCAGTACTTC. Its protein is CASSGGQGETQYF. The complete variable domain, with remaining parts taken from reference TRBV2 and TRBJ2-5, reads EPEVTQTPSHQVTQMGQEVILRCVPISNHLYFYWYRQILGQKVEFLVSFYNNEISEKSEIFDDQFSVERPDGSNFTLKIRSTKLEDSAMYFCASSGGQGETQYFGPGTRLLVL.

The chain joins TRBV5-6 to TRBJ2-1, with 9 bases matching TRBD2. The V gene end was trimmed by 4 bases and the J gene end by 9 bases; junction bases not matched to a gene: 5. The CDR3 loop spans 13 amino acids. In germline, CDR1 is SGHDT, CDR2 YYEEEE. The CDR3 DNA reads TGTGCCAGCAGCCCGTCTAGCGGGGTTGAGCAGTTCTTC. Its translation: CASSPSSGVEQFF. Looking up the rest from reference TRBV5-6 and TRBJ2-1 gives the full variable domain: DAGVTQSPTHLIKTRGQQVTLRCSPKSGHDTVSWYQQALGQGPQFIFQYYEEEERQRGNFPDRFSGHQFPNYSSELNVNALLLGDSALYLCASSPSSGVEQFFGPGTRLTVL.

The CDR3 loop is CASSLGDSYGYTF. In nucleotides, the CDR3 is TGTGCCAGCAGCTTAGGGGACAGCTATGGCTACACCTTC. This chain joins TRBV7-4 and TRBJ1-2; 7 bases are a match to TRBD1. CDR1 SGHVT and CDR2 SQSDAQ come from the germline V gene. The CDR3 is made up of 13 amino acids. V lost 1 base, J lost 4 bases, and 0 bases stayed unmatched.

The chain uses TRBV6-1 and TRBJ1-1; no clear D gene. V lost 6 bases and J 0 bases, leaving 14 bases between the germline ends. CDR1 MNHNS and CDR2 SASEGT come from the germline V gene. This CDR3 is built from 15 residues. The CDR3 DNA reads TGTGCCAGCAGGTCCCTGCGGTTCGTGAACACTGAAGCTTTCTTT. It encodes CASRSLRFVNTEAFF.

The V gene is TRBV9, the J gene TRBJ2-3; no definite D call. With 0 bases removed from V and 3 bases from J, the gap between germline ends came to 14 bases. The V gene's germline CDR1 is SGDLS and CDR2 YYNGEE. The CDR3 length is 16 residues. In nucleotides, the CDR3 is TGTGCCAGCAGCGTAGTGGCTGCCGCGACAACAGATACGCAGTATTTT. Translated: CASSVVAAATTDTQYF.

This chain uses TRBV4-1 with TRBJ1-1; TRBD1 might be the D (5 bases). The CDR3 spans 15 residues. Germline V lookup: CDR1 MGHRA, CDR2 YSYEKL. The V gene lost 4 bases and the J gene lost 6 bases, with 18 bases spanning the gap. The CDR3 sequence is CASSLDSGVVAEAFF. Here the CDR3 DNA reads TGCGCCAGCAGCCTTGACTCGGGGGTTGTTGCTGAAGCTTTCTTT.

The J gene is TRBJ1-1, the V gene TRBV5-1; TRBD1 agrees at 8 bases. The CDR3 totals 16 residues. V dropped 4 bases and J dropped 2; count of bases not matched to a gene: 10. From germline, CDR1 is SGHRS and CDR2 YFSETQ. This CDR3 is CASSRQGIHLNTEAFF. The CDR3 DNA is TGCGCCAGCAGCCGACAGGGGATCCACCTCAACACTGAAGCTTTCTTT.

To note about this clone: Other DNA sequences within the sample encode an identical CDR3. The chain joins TRBV27 to TRBJ1-5, with 7 bases identical to TRBD1. This CDR3 has 13 residues. The V segment lost 6 bases and the J segment 6 bases; nucleotides outside the gene matches: 5. Germline V gene lookup returns CDR1 MNHEY and CDR2 SMNVEV (reference sequence). CDR3 protein: CASRGGTGQPQHF. The CDR3, as DNA: TGTGCCAGCAGAGGGGGCACCGGTCAGCCCCAGCATTTT.

The V gene is TRBV19, the J gene TRBJ2-1; D might be TRBD1 (6 bases). The CDR3 runs to 14 residues. Germline assignment: CDR1 LNHDA and CDR2 SQIVND (reference sequence). V lost 5 bases and J 6 bases, leaving 14 bases between the germline ends. For the CDR3, the DNA is TGTGCCAGTAGTTGGGGAACAGGGTCCAATGAGCAGTTCTTC. Translated, it gives CASSWGTGSNEQFF.

This clone was observed a handful of times. The chain recombines TRBV4-1 with TRBJ2-3; weak D call: TRBD2 (6 bases). Germline CDR1 MGHRA, CDR2 YSYEKL. The CDR3 spans 18 residues. The V gene lost 1 base and the J gene lost 6 bases, with 23 bases spanning the gap. CDR3 bases: TGCGCCAGCAGCCAAGTTCCTCCTTTAGCGGAGGGCGAGGATACGCAGTATTTT. It yields the protein CASSQVPPLAEGEDTQYF.

The chain combines TRBV10-2 with TRBJ2-5; D remains unclear. With 1 base removed from V and 1 base from J, the gap between germline ends came to 10 bases. The CDR3 has 15 amino acids. Germline CDR1 is WSHSY and CDR2 is SAAADI. Here the CDR3 DNA reads TGCGCCAGCAGTGAGTTTGCGAACACCCAAGAGACCCAGTACTTC. This encodes CASSEFANTQETQYF.

The rearrangement links TRBV27 to TRBJ2-5; D is tentatively TRBD1 or TRBD2 (5 bases each). CDR3 length equals 16 residues. V was pared by 6 bases and J by 0 bases, with 17 bases between. In germline, CDR1 is MNHEY, CDR2 SMNVEV (reference sequence). CDR3: CASRPPGRWYQETQYF. CDR3 coding DNA: TGTGCCAGCAGGCCTCCGGGACGCTGGTACCAAGAGACCCAGTACTTC.

V usage is TRBV9 and J usage is TRBJ2-7; a weak D match, TRBD2 (5 bases). The CDR3 length is 15 residues. The V end lost 0 bases, the J end lost 3 bases, and 13 bases lay between the germline ends. Germline CDR1 is SGDLS and CDR2 is YYNGEE. The CDR3 DNA reads as TGTGCCAGCAGCGTAGCACAGAACCGGGGCTACGAGCAGTACTTC. As protein: CASSVAQNRGYEQYF. Complete variable domain (other parts from reference TRBV9 and TRBJ2-7): DSGVTQTPKHLITATGQRVTLRCSPRSGDLSVYWYQQSLDQGLQFLIQYYNGEERAKGNILERFSAQQFPDLHSELNLSSLELGDSALYFCASSVAQNRGYEQYFGPGTRLTVT.

This chain joins TRBV6-5 and TRBJ2-1; D is possibly TRBD2 (7 bases). Germline assignment: CDR1 MNHEY and CDR2 SVGAGI. The CDR3 runs to 15 residues. The V gene lost 6 bases and the J gene lost 3 bases, with 15 bases spanning the gap. In nucleotides, the CDR3 is TGTGCCAGCAGGGGATACAGGGAGGGCTACAATGAGCAGTTCTTC. Translation: CASRGYREGYNEQFF.

The V call is TRBV28, the J call TRBJ2-1, with 9 nucleotides matching TRBD2. Germline V CDR1 and CDR2: MDHEN, SYDVKM. V gave up 8 bases and J gave up 6 bases; unmatched junction bases: 5. The CDR3 has 13 residues. CDR3 residues: CASVLAGTNEQFF. DNA for the CDR3: TGTGCCAGCGTGCTAGCGGGAACCAATGAGCAGTTCTTC.